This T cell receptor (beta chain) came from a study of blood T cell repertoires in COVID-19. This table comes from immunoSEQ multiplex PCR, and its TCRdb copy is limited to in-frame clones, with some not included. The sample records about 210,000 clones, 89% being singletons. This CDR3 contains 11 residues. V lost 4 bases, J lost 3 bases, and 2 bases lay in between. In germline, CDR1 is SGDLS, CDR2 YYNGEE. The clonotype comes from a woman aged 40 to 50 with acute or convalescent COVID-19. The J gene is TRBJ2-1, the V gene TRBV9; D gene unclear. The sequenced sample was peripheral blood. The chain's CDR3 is CASSLYNEQFF. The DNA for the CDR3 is TGTGCCAGCAGCCTCTACAATGAGCAGTTCTTC. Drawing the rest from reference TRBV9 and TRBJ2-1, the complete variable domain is DSGVTQTPKHLITATGQRVTLRCSPRSGDLSVYWYQQSLDQGLQFLIQYYNGEERAKGNILERFSAQQFPDLHSELNLSSLELGDSALYFCASSLYNEQFFGPGTRLTVL.